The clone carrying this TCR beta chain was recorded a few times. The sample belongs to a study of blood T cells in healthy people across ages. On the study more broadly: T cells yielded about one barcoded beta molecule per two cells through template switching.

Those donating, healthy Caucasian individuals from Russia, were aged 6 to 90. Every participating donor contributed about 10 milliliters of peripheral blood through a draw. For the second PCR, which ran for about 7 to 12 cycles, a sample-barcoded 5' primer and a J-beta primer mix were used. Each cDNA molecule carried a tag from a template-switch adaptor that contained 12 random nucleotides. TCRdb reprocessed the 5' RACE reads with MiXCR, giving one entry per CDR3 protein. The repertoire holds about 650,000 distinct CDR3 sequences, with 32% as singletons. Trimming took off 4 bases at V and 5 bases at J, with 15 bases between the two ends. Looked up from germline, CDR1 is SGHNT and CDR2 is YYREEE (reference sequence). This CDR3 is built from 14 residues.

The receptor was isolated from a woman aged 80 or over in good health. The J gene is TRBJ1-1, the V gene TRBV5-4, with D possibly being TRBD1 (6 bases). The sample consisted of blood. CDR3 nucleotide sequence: TGTGCCAGCAGCCTTCAGGACAGACGTACTGAAGCTTTCTTT. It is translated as CASSLQDRRTEAFF.